The present T cell receptor (beta chain) was sequenced within a study of CD8 T cells in Susac syndrome. It was with random hexamers that about 0.45 to 1 ug RNA was reverse transcribed. Amplification of TCR beta CDR3 by immunoSEQ multiplex PCR spanned 54 Vbeta and 13 Jbeta. A single record per CDR3 protein comes from TCRdb applying MiXCR to the immunoSEQ multiplex PCR reads. The sample contains 120,000 or so distinct CDR3 sequences, around 94% of which appear only once. V trimming: 3 bases; J trimming: 3 bases; junction bases outside the gene matches: 8. The CDR3 is 15 amino acids. Germline CDR1 and CDR2: SGDLS and YYNGEE. In Susac syndrome patients, recently defined diagnostic criteria for definite or probable disease were met.

The chain joins TRBV9 to TRBJ2-5, with 7 bases that match TRBD1. The clonotype was recovered from a human donor with Susac syndrome. Sequenced input: CD8+ T cells from PBMCs. The CDR3 region is CASSASGTVEETQYF. The CDR3 DNA reads TGTGCCAGCAGCGCCTCCGGGACAGTGGAAGAGACCCAGTACTTC.